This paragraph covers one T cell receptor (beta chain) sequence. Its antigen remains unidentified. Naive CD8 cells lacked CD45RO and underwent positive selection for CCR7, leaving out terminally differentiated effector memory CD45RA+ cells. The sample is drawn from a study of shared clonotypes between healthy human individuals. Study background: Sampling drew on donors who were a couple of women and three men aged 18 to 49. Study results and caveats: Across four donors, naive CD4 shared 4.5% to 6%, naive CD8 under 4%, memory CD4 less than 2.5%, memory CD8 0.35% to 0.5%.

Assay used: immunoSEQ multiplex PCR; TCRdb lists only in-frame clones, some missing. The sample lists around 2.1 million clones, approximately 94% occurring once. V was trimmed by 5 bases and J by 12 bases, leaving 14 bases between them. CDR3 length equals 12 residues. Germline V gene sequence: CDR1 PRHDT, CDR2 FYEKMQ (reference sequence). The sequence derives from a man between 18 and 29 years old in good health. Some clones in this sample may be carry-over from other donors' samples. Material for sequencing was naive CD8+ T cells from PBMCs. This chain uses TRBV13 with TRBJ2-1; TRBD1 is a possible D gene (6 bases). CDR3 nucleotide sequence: TGTGCCAGCAGCCCTCAGGGGCTGCGGCAGTTCTTC. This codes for CASSPQGLRQFF.